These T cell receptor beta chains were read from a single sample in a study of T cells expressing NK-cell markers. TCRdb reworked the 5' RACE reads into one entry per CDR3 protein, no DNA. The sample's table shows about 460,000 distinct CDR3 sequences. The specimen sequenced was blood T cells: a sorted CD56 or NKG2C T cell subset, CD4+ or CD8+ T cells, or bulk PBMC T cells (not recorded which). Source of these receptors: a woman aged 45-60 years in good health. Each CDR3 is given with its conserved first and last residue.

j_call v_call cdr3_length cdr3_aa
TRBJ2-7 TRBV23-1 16 CASSQGGLAYDYEPYF
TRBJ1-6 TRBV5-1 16 CASSLNNRGPVSPLHF
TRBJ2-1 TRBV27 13 CASSSWAIGEQFF
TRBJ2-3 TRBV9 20 CASSTPGVSGRVRSTDTQYF
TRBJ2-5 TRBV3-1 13 CATEGRAGETQYF
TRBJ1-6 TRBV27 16 CASSLFSQGVNSPLHF
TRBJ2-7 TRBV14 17 CASSPNRPGTSGRSEYF
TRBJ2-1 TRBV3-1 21 CASSQDREKKSSGRFHNEQFF
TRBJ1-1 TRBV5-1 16 CASSSTPKGQHTEAFF
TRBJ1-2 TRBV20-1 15 CSAKTRTGGGYGYTF